This TCR beta chain is from a study of blood T cell repertoires in COVID-19. Across the study: Samples representing acute and convalescent COVID-19 were sourced from the United States, Italy and Spain. PBMCs, B-cell-depleted T cells, or T cells provided the cDNA or gDNA that made up the material.

The CDR3 has 13 amino acids. CDR1 and CDR2 from the germline V gene are MNHEY and SVGAGI. Authors' processing steps: Reference gene primer amplification in the assay estimated nucleated cell counts. Data came from immunoSEQ multiplex PCR; TCRdb stores just in-frame clones and leaves some out. V and J calls and clone size come straight from that table; D and trimming were deduced from the DNA. This sample has 200,000 to 300,000 clones, with 86% found just once. This receptor was obtained from a man older than 75 with acute or convalescent COVID-19. The sequenced sample was peripheral blood. The V and J genes are TRBV6-5 and TRBJ1-5; 7 nucleotides match TRBD1. The CDR3 protein is CASRDRFYQPQHF. Written as DNA, the CDR3 is TGTGCTTCCCGGGACAGATTTTATCAGCCCCAGCATTTT.